This TCR beta chain was identified during a study of tumor-infiltrating lymphocytes in oesophageal squamous cell carcinoma. This CDR3 region has 15 residues. V was shortened by 2 bases and J by 11 bases, with 21 bases between the two germline ends. From germline, CDR1 is SGHAT and CDR2 FQNNGV. TCRdb used MiXCR to reprocess the PCR reads, holding one entry per CDR3 protein. The profile shows about 16,000 distinct CDR3 sequences, around 44% of them singletons. The sequencing sample was made of esophageal tumor tissue. V usage is TRBV11-2 and J usage is TRBJ2-5, with D perhaps assigned TRBD1 or TRBD2 (5 bases each). The receptor was isolated from a male donor with esophageal squamous cell carcinoma. CDR3 DNA: TGTGCCAGCAGCTTAAGCCGGGGCGACTACAATGAGCAGTACTTC. Translating it yields CASSLSRGDYNEQYF.